This T cell receptor (beta chain) was retrieved from a study of long-term antiretroviral therapy in people with HIV. Version v3.0 of the immunoSEQ assay ran at survey level. Sequencing aimed to cover roughly 40,000-50,000 T-cell genomes per sample. Repertoires were generated with immunoSEQ multiplex PCR, while TCRdb's copy carries only in-frame clones and drops some. The data show 30,000 to 40,000 clones, 83% seen once. The germline gives CDR1 MNHEY, CDR2 SVGAGI. With V trimmed by 5 bases and J by 9 bases, 2 bases remained unmatched. The CDR3 has 13 amino acids. As concerns this clone: Antigen specificity is unknown.

Study results and caveats: Among HIV repertoires, CDR3 length ranges were narrower than those of controls.

Cryopreserved PBMC, at roughly 1-10 million per sample, were present before DNA extraction. The specimen comprised unsorted PBMCs, sampled 1 year after starting antiretroviral therapy. J is TRBJ2-4 and V is TRBV6-5, with 12 bases that match TRBD2. This receptor was taken from a man younger than 35 with HIV. The CDR3 nucleotides read TGTGCCAGCAGTACTAGCGGGGGGCTCATTCAGTACTTC. This translates into CASSTSGGLIQYF.